One and the same sample provided the 32 T cell receptor beta chains below, sequenced in a study of cytomegalovirus exposure and HLA in healthy donors. The primer mix had 60 Vbeta and 13 Jbeta primers. The protocol was immunoSEQ multiplex PCR, while the TCRdb copy is restricted to in-frame clones and leaves out a portion. The data hold 150,000 to 200,000 clones, with about 80% observed a single time. Sequencing was performed on PBMCs. These receptors originate from a man between 35 and 55 years old in good health and CMV-seronegative.

This clone turned up a few times. This chain connects TRBV11-2 to TRBJ1-2; no clear D. This CDR3 has 13 amino acids. V lost 1 base, J lost 2 bases, and 5 bases lay in between. CDR1 is SGHAT, CDR2 FQNNGV, per germline. The CDR3 nucleotides read TGTGCCAGCAGCTTAGGCGAGAACTATGGCTACACCTTC. Its protein is CASSLGENYGYTF.

V is TRBV19 and J is TRBJ2-7, with D maybe TRBD1 (6 bases). This CDR3 region has 16 residues. Trimming left V 4 bases short and J 0 bases short, with 16 bases between. CDR1 is LNHDA and CDR2 is SQIVND in the germline V gene (reference sequence). CDR3 residues: CASSRKGDSSSYEQYF. The CDR3 bases are TGTGCCAGTAGTAGAAAGGGGGATTCGAGCTCCTACGAGCAGTACTTC.

The CDR3, as DNA: TGTGCCAGTAGTGTGACAGTCGGGGAGCTGTTTTTT. Its translation is CASSVTVGELFF. The rearrangement uses TRBV19 and TRBJ2-2; TRBD1 is a possible D gene (5 bases). The germline V gene has CDR1 LNHDA and CDR2 SQIVND (reference sequence). The CDR3 covers 12 residues. Trimming removed 5 bases from V and 7 bases from J, with 8 bases in between. The full variable domain, rest sourced from reference TRBV19 and TRBJ2-2, is DGGITQSPKYLFRKEGQNVTLSCEQNLNHDAMYWYRQDPGQGLRLIYYSQIVNDFQKGDIAEGYSVSREKKESFPLTVTSAQKNPTAFYLCASSVTVGELFFGEGSRLTVL.

The chain has TRBV6-1 and TRBJ2-7, with a possible D match to TRBD2 (6 bases). The CDR3 has 14 residues. Trimming took off 4 bases at V and 0 bases at J, with 10 bases between the two ends. From germline, CDR1 is MNHNS and CDR2 SASEGT. The CDR3, as DNA: TGTGCCAGCAGTGGGCGGGATCGCTCCTACGAGCAGTACTTC. Amino acids: CASSGRDRSYEQYF.

CDR3 nucleotides: TGTGCCAGCAATCCGAACCCGACTAGCGGGAGTGTAGGTGAGCAGTTCTTC. It specifies CASNPNPTSGSVGEQFF. This chain joins TRBV5-4 and TRBJ2-1; 12 nucleotides agree with TRBD2. V gave up 6 bases and J gave up 9 bases; unmatched junction bases: 16. There are 17 residues in the CDR3. CDR1 and CDR2 (germline): SGHNT, YYREEE (reference sequence).

The V call is TRBV28, the J call TRBJ2-3; the D is unclear. V gave up 5 bases and J gave up 0 bases, with 12 bases separating them. The CDR3 runs to 15 residues. Looked up from germline, CDR1 is MDHEN and CDR2 is SYDVKM. CDR3 in amino acids: CASSPLAPSTDTQYF. CDR3 coding DNA: TGTGCCAGCAGTCCATTGGCACCAAGCACAGATACGCAGTATTTT.

This clone came up a few times. At one end the junction does not follow the germline gene, possibly because of a read error. J is TRBJ2-3 and V is TRBV29-1; 7 nucleotides agree with TRBD1. The CDR3 spans 12 residues. The germline CDR1 and CDR2 sequences are SQVTM and ANQGSEA. The CDR3 loop is CSAEGGVDTQYF. CDR3 sequence (DNA): TGCAGCGCTGAAGGGGGCGTAGATACGCAGTATTTT.

The rearrangement joins TRBV7-3 to TRBJ2-3; a weak D match, TRBD2 (6 bases). Trimming left V 2 bases short and J 2 bases short, with 8 bases between. Per the germline V gene, CDR1 is SGHTA and CDR2 is FQGTGA. This CDR3 spans 14 amino acids. CDR3 protein: CASSLGLFTDTQYF. In DNA form, the CDR3 reads TGTGCCAGCAGCTTAGGACTATTCACAGATACGCAGTATTTT.

This chain connects TRBV7-2 to TRBJ2-1, with TRBD1 as a possible D gene (6 bases). The germline V and J ends were trimmed by 1 base and 7 bases, with 11 bases remaining between them. The CDR3 covers 14 residues. Germline V lookup: CDR1 SGHTA, CDR2 FQGNSA. CDR3 coding DNA: TGTGCCAGCAGCTTAGGCTCAAGGGGGAATGAGCAGTTCTTC. Protein sequence: CASSLGSRGNEQFF.

J is TRBJ1-1 and V is TRBV5-1; 10 bases fit TRBD1. After removal of 0 bases from V and 4 bases from J, the junction contained 3 bases not matched to a gene. Germline V gives CDR1 SGHRS, CDR2 YFSETQ. The CDR3 length is 15 residues. The CDR3 bases are TGCGCCAGCAGCTTGGCGACAGGGGGCGGCACTGAAGCTTTCTTT. It is translated as CASSLATGGGTEAFF.

This sequence joins TRBV4-1 and TRBJ1-2; 10 bases map to TRBD1. Germline CDR1 reads MGHRA; CDR2 reads YSYEKL. V was pared by 1 base and J by 4 bases, with 3 bases of the junction left unmatched. This CDR3 contains 15 residues. The CDR3, as DNA: TGCGCCAGCAGCCAAGGACAGGGGGCTATCTATGGCTACACCTTC. Amino acid sequence: CASSQGQGAIYGYTF.

The chain carries TRBV7-8 and TRBJ2-3; 14 bases are shared with TRBD2. This CDR3 comprises 17 residues. CDR1 is SGHVS and CDR2 is FQNEAQ in the germline V gene. The V gene end was trimmed by 4 bases and the J gene end by 6 bases; junction bases not matched to a gene: 9. This chain's CDR3 is CASSSQGLAGVPDTQYF. The DNA of the CDR3 is TGTGCCAGCAGCTCTCAGGGACTAGCGGGAGTCCCCGATACGCAGTATTTT.

The CDR3 nucleotides are TGTGCCAGCACCTCGACAGACCCCAGCACAGATACGCAGTATTTT. Its protein product is CASTSTDPSTDTQYF. This chain uses TRBV25-1 with TRBJ2-3; D perhaps matches TRBD1 (5 bases). Deletions cut 7 bases from V and 0 bases from J, with 14 bases between. CDR3 size: 15 residues. Looked up from germline, CDR1 is MGHDK and CDR2 is SYGVNS.

A few counts support this clone. This rearrangement joins TRBV5-4 to TRBJ2-3; 8 bases are a match to TRBD2. J gave up 8 bases and V 4 bases, and 15 bases lay outside the gene matches. Germline V gives CDR1 SGHNT, CDR2 YYREEE (reference sequence). The length of the CDR3 is 16 residues. The CDR3 here is CASSRSGTSGPVTQYF. The DNA for the CDR3 is TGTGCCAGCAGCAGGTCAGGCACTAGCGGTCCGGTTACGCAGTATTTT. Full variable domain (remainder filled in from reference TRBV5-4 and TRBJ2-3): ETGVTQSPTHLIKTRGQQVTLRCSSQSGHNTVSWYQQALGQGPQFIFQYYREEENGRGNFPPRFSGLQFPNYSSELNVNALELDDSALYLCASSRSGTSGPVTQYFGPGTRLTVL.

This chain links TRBV7-9 with TRBJ2-3; tentatively, D is TRBD2 (6 bases). With 7 bases removed from V and 1 base from J, the gap between germline ends came to 9 bases. In germline, CDR1 is SEHNR, CDR2 FQNEAQ (reference sequence). The CDR3 contains 13 residues. In nucleotides, the CDR3 is TGTGCCAGCATCGGGAGCCGCACAGATACGCAGTATTTT. Encoded protein: CASIGSRTDTQYF.

The J gene is TRBJ2-3, the V gene TRBV5-4, with D unresolved. The CDR3 runs 15 residues. Per germline, CDR1 SGHNT and CDR2 YYREEE (reference sequence). With 3 bases removed from V and 2 bases from J, the gap between germline ends came to 13 bases. CDR3 protein: CASSSGSPTTDTQYF. The CDR3 DNA reads as TGTGCCAGCAGCTCAGGCTCACCCACCACAGATACGCAGTATTTT.

The chain has TRBV19 and TRBJ2-1, with a weak D call TRBD2 (7 bases). The CDR3 totals 14 residues. Trimming left V 4 bases short and J 8 bases short, with 15 bases between. Germline CDR1 is LNHDA and CDR2 is SQIVND (reference sequence). DNA of the CDR3: TGTGCCAGTAGTACGGAGGGGGGGGGCGATGAGCAGTTCTTC. Protein: CASSTEGGGDEQFF.

The chain combines TRBV4-2 with TRBJ2-7, with D perhaps TRBD2 (5 bases). This CDR3 contains 15 residues. The germline V gene encodes CDR1 LGHNA and CDR2 YNFKEQ. V was cut by 0 bases and J by 4 bases, with 13 bases left in between. Written as DNA, the CDR3 is TGTGCCAGCAGCCAAGATGGCCGGGAAGGGTACGAGCAGTACTTC. As protein: CASSQDGREGYEQYF.

The chain combines TRBV27 with TRBJ2-7, with D perhaps TRBD2 (6 bases). The germline V and J ends were trimmed by 4 bases and 7 bases, with 14 bases remaining between them. This CDR3 has 13 amino acids. CDR1 and CDR2 from the germline V gene are MNHEY and SMNVEV (reference sequence). CDR3 protein: CASSYPGGGEQYF. The CDR3 DNA is TGTGCCAGCAGTTACCCCGGGGGTGGGGAGCAGTACTTC.

This clone was observed a handful of times. This rearrangement joins TRBV11-2 to TRBJ1-1; D might be TRBD1 (5 bases). Germline V gene lookup returns CDR1 SGHAT and CDR2 FQNNGV. The CDR3 has 17 residues. V was cut by 6 bases and J by 2 bases, with 22 bases left in between. The CDR3 loop reads CASRSAGKRGFNTEAFF. CDR3 DNA sequence: TGTGCCAGCAGATCGGCAGGGAAACGGGGGTTCAACACTGAAGCTTTCTTT.

The CDR3 loop reads CASSRGQPMNTEAFF. DNA for the CDR3: TGCGCCAGCAGCAGGGGACAGCCCATGAACACTGAAGCTTTCTTT. J is TRBJ1-1 and V is TRBV5-1, with 7 bases that match TRBD1. The germline CDR1 and CDR2 sequences are SGHRS and YFSETQ. J was trimmed by 0 bases and V by 4 bases; bases with no gene match: 6. The CDR3 has 15 residues.

In its sample, this clone was seen once. Written as DNA, the CDR3 is TGTGCCATCAGCGCGGGACTAGCGGGAGGTTCCGCCTACAATGAGCAGTTCTTC. The encoded protein is CAISAGLAGGSAYNEQFF. The chain joins TRBV10-3 to TRBJ2-1, with 15 nucleotides matching TRBD2. This CDR3 has 18 amino acids. Trimming cost V 6 bases and J 2 bases; bases outside gene matches: 8. The germline V gene encodes CDR1 ENHRY and CDR2 SYGVKD.

This clone has a handful of counts. The chain has TRBV30 and TRBJ2-1; 12 nucleotides line up with TRBD1. The J segment lost 4 bases and the V segment lost 1 base, leaving 5 bases of the junction unmatched. The CDR3 runs to 16 residues. Germline CDR1 reads GTSNPN; CDR2 reads SVGIG (reference sequence). The CDR3 nucleotides read TGTGCCTGGAGTGCGGGGACAGGGGGCGCTTACAATGAGCAGTTCTTC. It codes for CAWSAGTGGAYNEQFF.

About this clone itself: Other nucleotide sequences from this sample produce the same CDR3. This chain uses TRBV5-6 with TRBJ1-1; TRBD1 might be the D (5 bases). V lost 1 base to trimming and J lost 5 bases, with 21 bases between them. Germline CDR1 is SGHDT and CDR2 is YYEEEE. This CDR3 region has 17 residues. The CDR3 bases are TGTGCCAGCAGCTTGAGTGGGGGGAACGGTCCCACTACTGAAGCTTTCTTT. Residues: CASSLSGGNGPTTEAFF.

This rearrangement joins TRBV4-1 to TRBJ2-1; D gene ambiguous. This CDR3 is built from 15 residues. CDR1 is MGHRA, CDR2 YSYEKL, per germline. V was pared by 1 base and J by 4 bases, with 11 bases between. The CDR3 DNA follows: TGCGCCAGCAGCCAAGTGTCACCCCAGTACAATGAGCAGTTCTTC. Its protein product is CASSQVSPQYNEQFF.

V and J are TRBV6-5 and TRBJ1-1; D possibly corresponds to TRBD1 (6 bases). The CDR3 has 14 residues. The germline V and J ends were trimmed by 6 bases and 2 bases, with 13 bases remaining between them. The germline V gene encodes CDR1 MNHEY and CDR2 SVGAGI. The CDR3 region is CASSYREGNTEAFF. The DNA of the CDR3 is TGTGCCAGCAGCTACAGGGAGGGAAACACTGAAGCTTTCTTT.

This clone was seen only a few times. The chain combines TRBV29-1 with TRBJ2-3; TRBD2 aligns across 9 bases. From germline, CDR1 is SQVTM and CDR2 ANQGSEA. The V and J ends lost 4 bases and 4 bases, in that order; junction bases with no gene match: 6. The CDR3 totals 14 residues. The CDR3 DNA is TGCAGCGTTGCGCGCGGGAGGGGGTCAGATACGCAGTATTTT. This codes for CSVARGRGSDTQYF.

In this sample, this clone turned up once. V is TRBV10-3 and J is TRBJ2-7; D not certain. Deletions cut 2 bases from V and 3 bases from J, with 11 bases between. Germline V gene lookup returns CDR1 ENHRY and CDR2 SYGVKD. The CDR3 spans 14 residues. The CDR3 DNA follows: TGTGCCATCAGTGAGGCGAACGCTGGCTACGAGCAGTACTTC. The encoded protein is CAISEANAGYEQYF.

The chain is built from TRBV4-2 and TRBJ2-7; 9 nucleotides match TRBD2. Germline V gene lookup returns CDR1 LGHNA and CDR2 YNFKEQ. The CDR3 totals 14 residues. Germline trimming cut 2 bases from V and 5 bases from J; bases unmatched to any gene: 4. The chain's CDR3 is CASSQRGLANEQYF. Written as DNA, the CDR3 is TGTGCCAGCAGCCAAAGGGGACTAGCCAACGAGCAGTACTTC.

The sample holds one count of this clone. The genes are TRBV6-5 and TRBJ2-3; 11 bases map to TRBD2. Germline V lookup: CDR1 MNHEY, CDR2 SVGAGI. J was trimmed by 4 bases and V by 6 bases; bases with no gene match: 6. There are 15 residues in the CDR3. In DNA form, the CDR3 reads TGTGCCAGCAGACTGATAGCGGGGGGGGCAGATACGCAGTATTTT. Residues: CASRLIAGGADTQYF.

For this clone: The junction shows a germline mismatch at one end, possibly a read error. The genes are TRBV2 and TRBJ2-4; possibly TRBD1 for D (5 bases). The CDR3 covers 15 residues. Germline V lookup: CDR1 SNHLY, CDR2 FYNNEI. CDR3 bases: TGTGCCAGCCTCAGGCAGGGTGAGGCCAAAAACAGTCAGTACTTC. This translates into CASLRQGEAKNSQYF.

This chain connects TRBV7-6 to TRBJ2-7, with unresolved D. Germline V gene sequence: CDR1 SGHVS, CDR2 FNYEAQ. There are 16 residues in the CDR3. The V end was cut by 0 bases, the J end by 2 bases, with 14 bases between. Written as DNA, the CDR3 is TGTGCCAGCAGCTTAGCATCCAGGCCGAAGACCTACGAGCAGTACTTC. It is translated as CASSLASRPKTYEQYF.